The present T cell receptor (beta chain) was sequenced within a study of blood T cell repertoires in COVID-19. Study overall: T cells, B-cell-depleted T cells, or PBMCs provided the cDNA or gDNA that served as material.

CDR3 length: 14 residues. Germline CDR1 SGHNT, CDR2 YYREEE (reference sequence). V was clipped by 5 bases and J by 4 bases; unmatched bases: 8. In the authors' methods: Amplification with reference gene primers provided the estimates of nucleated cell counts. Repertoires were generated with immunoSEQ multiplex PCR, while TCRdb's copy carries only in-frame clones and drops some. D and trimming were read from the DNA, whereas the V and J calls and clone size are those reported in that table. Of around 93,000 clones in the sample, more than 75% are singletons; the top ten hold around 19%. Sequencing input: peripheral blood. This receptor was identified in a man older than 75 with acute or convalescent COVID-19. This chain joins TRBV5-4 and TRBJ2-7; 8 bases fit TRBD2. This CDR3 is CASRPGLAGYEQYF. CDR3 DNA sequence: TGTGCCAGCAGGCCAGGACTAGCCGGGTACGAGCAGTACTTC.